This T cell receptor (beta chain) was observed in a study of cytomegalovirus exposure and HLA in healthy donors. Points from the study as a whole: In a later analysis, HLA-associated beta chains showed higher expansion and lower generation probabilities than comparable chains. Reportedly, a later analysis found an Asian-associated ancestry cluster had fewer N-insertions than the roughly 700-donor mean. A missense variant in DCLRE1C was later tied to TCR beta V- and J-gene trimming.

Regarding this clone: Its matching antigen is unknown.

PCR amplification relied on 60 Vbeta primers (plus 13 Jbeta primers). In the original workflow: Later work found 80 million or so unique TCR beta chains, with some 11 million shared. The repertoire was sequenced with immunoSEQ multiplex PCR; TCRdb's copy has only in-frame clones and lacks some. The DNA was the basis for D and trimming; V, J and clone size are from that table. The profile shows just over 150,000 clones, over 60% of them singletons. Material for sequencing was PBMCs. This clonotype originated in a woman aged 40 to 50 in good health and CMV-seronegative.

CDR3 bases: TGTGCCAGCAGTTTAGAGGTTTCCTACGAGCAGTACTTC. This gives the protein CASSLEVSYEQYF. The J gene is TRBJ2-7, the V gene TRBV27, with D uncertain. Germline CDR1 and CDR2: MNHEY and SMNVEV (reference sequence). CDR3 length: 13 amino acids. With 2 bases removed from V and 1 base from J, the gap between germline ends came to 6 bases.